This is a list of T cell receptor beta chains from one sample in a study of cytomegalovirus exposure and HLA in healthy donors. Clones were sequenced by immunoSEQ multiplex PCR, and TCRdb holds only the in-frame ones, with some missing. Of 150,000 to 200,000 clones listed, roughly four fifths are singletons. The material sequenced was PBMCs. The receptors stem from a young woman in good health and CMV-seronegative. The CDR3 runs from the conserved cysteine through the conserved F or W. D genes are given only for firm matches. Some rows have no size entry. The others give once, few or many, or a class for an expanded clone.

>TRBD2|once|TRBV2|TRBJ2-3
CASSDFAGGSSDTQYF
TGTGCCAGCAGTGACTTTGCGGGAGGGTCGTCAGATACGCAGTATTTT
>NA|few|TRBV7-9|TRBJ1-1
CASSQQQTVNTEAFF
TGTGCCAGCAGCCAACAACAGACAGTCAACACTGAAGCTTTCTTT
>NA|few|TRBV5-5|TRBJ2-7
CASSLVGPSYEQYF
TGTGCCAGCAGCTTGGTGGGGCCCTCCTACGAGCAGTACTTC
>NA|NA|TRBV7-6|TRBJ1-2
CASSLIALPVYGYTF
TGTGCCAGCAGCTTAATCGCCCTCCCGGTTTATGGCTACACCTTC
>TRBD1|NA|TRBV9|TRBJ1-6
CASTFGQGDNSPLHF
TGTGCCAGCACCTTTGGGCAGGGGGATAATTCACCCCTCCACTTT
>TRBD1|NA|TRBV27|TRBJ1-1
CASMKNRGDTEAFF
TGTGCCAGTATGAAGAACAGGGGGGACACTGAAGCTTTCTTT
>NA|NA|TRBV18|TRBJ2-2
CASSPVDFTGELFF
TGTGCCAGCTCACCTGTAGATTTCACCGGGGAGCTGTTTTTT
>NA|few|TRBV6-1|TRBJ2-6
CASNPFSGANVLTF
TGTGCCAGCAATCCATTCTCTGGGGCCAACGTCCTGACTTTC
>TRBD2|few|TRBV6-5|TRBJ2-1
CASRLAGGLYNEQFF
TGTGCCAGCAGATTAGCGGGGGGGCTCTACAATGAGCAGTTCTTC
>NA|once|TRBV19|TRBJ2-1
CASTGGATAFYNEQFF
TGTGCCAGTACTGGAGGGGCCACAGCTTTTTACAATGAGCAGTTCTTC
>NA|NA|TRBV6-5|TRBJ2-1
CASNPPGGYNEQFF
TGTGCCAGCAATCCCCCAGGGGGGTACAATGAGCAGTTCTTC
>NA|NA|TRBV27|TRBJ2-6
CASRRQNYSGANVLTF
TGTGCCAGCAGAAGACAGAACTACTCTGGGGCCAACGTCCTGACTTTC
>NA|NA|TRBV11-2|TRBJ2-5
CASSSGFQETQYF
TGTGCCAGCAGCTCGGGGTTTCAAGAGACCCAGTACTTC
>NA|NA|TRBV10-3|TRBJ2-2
CAISESAENTGELFF
TGTGCCATCAGTGAGTCGGCGGAGAACACCGGGGAGCTGTTTTTT
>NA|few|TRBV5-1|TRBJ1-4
CASSLRPTLNEKLFF
TGCGCCAGCAGCTTGAGACCGACTTTAAATGAAAAACTGTTTTTT
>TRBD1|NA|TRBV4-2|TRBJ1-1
CASSASEQGGTEAFF
TGTGCCAGCAGCGCGTCGGAACAGGGGGGCACTGAAGCTTTCTTT
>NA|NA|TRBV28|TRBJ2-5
CASSFWQSQETQYF
TGTGCCAGCAGTTTTTGGCAAAGTCAAGAGACCCAGTACTTC
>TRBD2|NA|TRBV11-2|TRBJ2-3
CASSFAGLAGVRDTQYF
TGTGCCAGCAGCTTCGCCGGACTAGCGGGAGTGAGGGATACGCAGTATTTT
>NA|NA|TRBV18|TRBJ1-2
CASSPLGQVSGGYTF
TGTGCCAGCTCACCCCTGGGGCAGGTTTCAGGTGGCTACACCTTC
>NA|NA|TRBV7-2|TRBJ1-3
CASSPRDSSGNTIYF
TGTGCCAGCAGCCCCCGGGACTCCTCTGGAAACACCATATATTTT
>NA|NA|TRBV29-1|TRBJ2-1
CSVEDLDKPEYNEQFF
TGCAGCGTTGAAGATCTGGACAAACCGGAATACAATGAGCAGTTCTTC
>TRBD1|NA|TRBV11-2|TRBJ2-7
CASSLRGDSISHEQYF
TGTGCCAGCAGCCTGAGAGGGGACAGTATTTCCCACGAGCAGTACTTC
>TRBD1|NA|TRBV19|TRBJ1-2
CASSKLAGGAGYGYTF
TGTGCCAGTAGTAAATTGGCAGGGGGCGCGGGTTATGGCTACACCTTC
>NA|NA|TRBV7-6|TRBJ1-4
CASSRQDNEKLFF
TGTGCCAGCAGCCGACAGGATAATGAAAAACTGTTTTTT
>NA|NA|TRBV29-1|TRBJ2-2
CSVAANTGELFF
TGCAGCGTTGCTGCGAACACCGGGGAGCTGTTTTTT
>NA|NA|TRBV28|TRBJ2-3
CASSLAQTQYF
TGTGCCAGCAGTTTAGCTCAGACGCAGTATTTT
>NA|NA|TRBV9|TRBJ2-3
CASSSPWGRAASTDTQYF
TGTGCCAGCAGCTCCCCCTGGGGGCGGGCCGCTAGCACAGATACGCAGTATTTT
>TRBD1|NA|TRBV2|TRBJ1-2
CANGTGFGYTF
TGTGCCAACGGGACAGGGTTCGGCTACACCTTC
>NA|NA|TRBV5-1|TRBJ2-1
CASSLGGLDNEQFF
TGCGCCAGCAGCTTGGGGGGACTCGACAATGAGCAGTTCTTC
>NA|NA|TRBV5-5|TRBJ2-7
CASSFPGTSYEQYF
TGTGCCAGCAGCTTCCCCGGGACAAGCTACGAGCAGTACTTC
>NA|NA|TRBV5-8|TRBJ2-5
CASSLAGGETQYF
TGTGCCAGCAGCTTGGCCGGGGGAGAGACCCAGTACTTC
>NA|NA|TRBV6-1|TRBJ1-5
CASSSPPNQPQHF
TGTGCCAGCAGTTCCCCTCCCAATCAGCCCCAGCATTTT
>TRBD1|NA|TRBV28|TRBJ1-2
CASTMAGTGGNYGYTF
TGTGCCAGCACCATGGCAGGGACAGGGGGAAACTATGGCTACACCTTC
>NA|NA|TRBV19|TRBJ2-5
CASSQSWGETQYF
TGTGCCAGTAGCCAATCCTGGGGCGAGACCCAGTACTTC
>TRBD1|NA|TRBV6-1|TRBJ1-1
CASSATGSITEAFF
TGTGCCAGCAGCGCGACAGGGAGCATCACTGAAGCTTTCTTT
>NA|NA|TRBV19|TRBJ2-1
CASSVVGSSYNEQFF
TGTGCCAGTAGTGTCGTAGGGAGCTCCTACAATGAGCAGTTCTTC
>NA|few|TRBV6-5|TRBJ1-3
CASSSIRGTGNTIYF
TGTGCCAGCAGTTCTATCAGGGGAACTGGAAACACCATATATTTT
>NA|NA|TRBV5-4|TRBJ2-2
CASSFEGGELFF
TGTGCCAGCAGCTTTGAGGGCGGGGAGCTGTTTTTT
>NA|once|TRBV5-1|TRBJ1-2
CASSSGGTYYGYTF
TGCGCCAGCAGCTCGGGCGGGACTTACTATGGCTACACCTTC
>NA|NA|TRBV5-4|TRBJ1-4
CASSREGEKLFF
TGTGCCAGCAGCCGAGAGGGTGAAAAACTGTTTTTT
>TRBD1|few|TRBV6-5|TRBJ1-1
CASSTDRGRTEAFF
TGTGCCAGCAGCACGGACAGGGGGAGGACTGAAGCTTTCTTT
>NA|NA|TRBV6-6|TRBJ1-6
CASTQDTNVSPLHF
TGTGCCAGCACCCAAGACACAAACGTTTCACCCCTCCACTTT
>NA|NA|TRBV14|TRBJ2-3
CASSQDKGVLTDTQYF
TGTGCCAGCAGCCAAGATAAGGGGGTCCTGACAGATACGCAGTATTTT
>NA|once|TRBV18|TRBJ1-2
CASSQSDSSYGYTF
TGTGCCAGCTCCCAGTCGGACAGCAGTTATGGCTACACCTTC
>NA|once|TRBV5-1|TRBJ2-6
CASRTGEDSGANVLTF
TGCGCCAGCAGGACCGGGGAAGACTCTGGGGCCAACGTCCTGACTTTC